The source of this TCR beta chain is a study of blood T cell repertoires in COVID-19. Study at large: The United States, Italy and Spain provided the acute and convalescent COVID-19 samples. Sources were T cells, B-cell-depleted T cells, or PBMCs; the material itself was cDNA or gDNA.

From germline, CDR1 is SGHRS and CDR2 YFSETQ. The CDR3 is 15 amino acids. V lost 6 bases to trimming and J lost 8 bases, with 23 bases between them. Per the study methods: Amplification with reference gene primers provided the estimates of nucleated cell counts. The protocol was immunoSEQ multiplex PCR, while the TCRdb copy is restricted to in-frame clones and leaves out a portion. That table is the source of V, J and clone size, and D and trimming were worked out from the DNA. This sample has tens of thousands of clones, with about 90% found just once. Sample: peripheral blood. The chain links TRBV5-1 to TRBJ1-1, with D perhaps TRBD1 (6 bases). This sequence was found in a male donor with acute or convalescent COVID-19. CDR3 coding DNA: TGCGCCAGCACTCCACGGACAGCGAGCAGCCACGAAGCTTTCTTT. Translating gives CASTPRTASSHEAFF.